One and the same sample provided the 22 T cell receptor beta chains below, sequenced in a study of T-cell memory formation after mild COVID-19. TCRdb analysed the 5' RACE reads with MiXCR anew, one entry per CDR3 protein. The repertoire holds around 310,000 distinct CDR3 sequences, with about 16% as singletons. The specimen was PBMCs or a T cell subset sorted from them (not recorded which). The receptors were sampled from a man aged 18 to 30 who had mild COVID-19 (a few samples of this study predate the infection). Cell type and time point are not known.

The rearrangement joins TRBV29-1 to TRBJ2-7; D perhaps matches TRBD1 (6 bases). The ends were cut back, 2 bases at V and 0 bases at J, with 11 bases in the middle. The CDR3 has 14 residues. CDR1 is SQVTM, CDR2 ANQGSEA, per germline. The CDR3 is CSVETGSTSYEQYF. The CDR3 DNA reads as TGCAGCGTTGAAACAGGGTCGACCTCCTACGAGCAGTACTTC.

The chain employs TRBV10-3 and TRBJ1-6; D remains unclear. This CDR3 is 16 amino acids long. Trimming took off 6 bases at V and 0 bases at J, with 12 bases between the two ends. Germline loops: CDR1 ENHRY, CDR2 SYGVKD. In DNA form, the CDR3 reads TGTGCCATCAGGGAGGCAGTGAGCTCCTATAATTCACCCCTCCACTTT. It encodes CAIREAVSSYNSPLHF.

V is TRBV12-2 and J is TRBJ1-6; TRBD1, the D gene given by the table, was not confirmed from the DNA. TRBV12-2 is deemed a pseudogene. The CDR3 loop spans 16 amino acids. Here the CDR3 DNA reads TGTGCAAGTCGCTTAGTGGGTCTGCGGACAGGGATTACCCTCCACTTT. Translated: CASRLVGLRTGITLHF.

This clonotype has more than one count but fewer than ten. The chain couples TRBV4-3 to TRBJ2-5, with TRBD1 matching 7 bases. The CDR3 extends over 15 amino acids. With 4 bases clipped from V and 5 bases from J, the junction kept 10 bases outside the gene matches. Germline V CDR1 and CDR2: LGHNA, YSLEER. CDR3 loop: CASSRQGDVAETQYF. For the CDR3, the DNA is TGCGCCAGCAGCCGACAGGGTGATGTTGCGGAGACCCAGTACTTC.

This clonotype was seen a few times. The J gene is TRBJ1-2, the V gene TRBV7-9; no definite D call. CDR3 length equals 16 residues. V lost 5 bases to trimming and J lost 3 bases, with 19 bases between them. Per germline, CDR1 SEHNR and CDR2 FQNEAQ (reference sequence). CDR3 sequence: CASSATRASGDYGYTF. CDR3 sequence (DNA): TGTGCCAGCAGCGCCACCCGGGCCTCCGGGGACTATGGCTACACCTTC.

The CDR3 sequence: CASSQSFDGGGGQYV. The CDR3 nucleotides are TGCGCCAGCAGCCAAAGTTTCGACGGCGGGGGAGGGCAGTACGTC. The rearrangement joins TRBV4-3 to TRBJ2-7, with TRBD2 identical over 7 bases. V shed 2 bases and J 9 bases; nucleotides not matched to a gene: 13. Germline V gene data show CDR1 as LGHNA and CDR2 as YSLEER. This CDR3 has 15 amino acids.

This chain uses TRBV6-2 or TRBV6-3 with TRBJ1-5, with a possible D match to TRBD1 (5 bases). V lost 6 bases to trimming and J lost 3 bases, with 21 bases between them. CDR3 length equals 17 residues. Germline lookup yields CDR1 MNHEY and CDR2 SVGEGT. CDR3 nucleotide sequence: TGTGCCAGCAGCCGGCCCCTCGGGACCGGACCCAATCAGCCCCAGCATTTT. This codes for CASSRPLGTGPNQPQHF.

The rearrangement uses TRBV7-9 and TRBJ2-7; no reliable D call. The CDR3 has 13 amino acids. CDR1 and CDR2 from the germline V gene are SEHNR and FQNEAQ (reference sequence). The V gene lost 3 bases and the J gene lost 5 bases, with 11 bases spanning the gap. The CDR3 is CASSFSWGHEQYF. CDR3 in DNA: TGTGCCAGCAGCTTCTCGTGGGGTCACGAGCAGTACTTC.

This rearrangement joins TRBV7-2 to TRBJ2-3; D is undetermined. V lost 5 bases and J 4 bases, leaving 13 bases between the germline ends. This CDR3 comprises 14 residues. Germline V lookup: CDR1 SGHTA, CDR2 FQGNSA. The CDR3 here is CASSPRAGADTQYF. The CDR3 DNA is TGTGCCAGCAGCCCTCGAGCCGGAGCAGATACGCAGTATTTT.

The J gene is TRBJ1-2, the V gene TRBV6-5; D gene unclear. Germline-derived CDR1 and CDR2 are MNHEY and SVGAGI. The CDR3 has 14 amino acids. With 4 bases removed from V and 5 bases from J, the gap between germline ends came to 14 bases. The CDR3 protein is CASSSRRGEYGYTF. The CDR3, as DNA: TGTGCCAGCAGTTCCAGGAGAGGAGAGTATGGCTACACCTTC.

Many counts were recorded for this clonotype. The V call is TRBV7-3, the J call TRBJ2-5; possible D gene TRBD1, 6 bases. The V and J ends lost 4 bases and 2 bases respectively, with 8 bases between them. This CDR3 has 13 residues. From germline, CDR1 is SGHTA and CDR2 FQGTGA. CDR3 loop: CASSSQGQETQYF. For the CDR3, the DNA is TGTGCCAGCAGCTCCCAGGGGCAAGAGACCCAGTACTTC.

This clonotype appeared a few times. The chain has TRBV28 and TRBJ1-5, with a tentative D call TRBD1 (5 bases). V dropped 3 bases and J dropped 2 bases, with 11 bases sitting between them. CDR1 and CDR2 from the germline V gene are MDHEN and SYDVKM. The CDR3 runs 15 residues. CDR3 nucleotides: TGTGCCAGCAGTTTCTGGGACGGCGGCAATCAGCCCCAGCATTTT. It encodes CASSFWDGGNQPQHF.

The chain uses TRBV7-9 and TRBJ2-7; D ambiguous. V shed 5 bases and J shed 3 bases, with 8 bases lying between them. Germline CDR1 is SEHNR and CDR2 is FQNEAQ (reference sequence). This CDR3 comprises 12 residues. CDR3 protein: CASSRRDYEQYF. DNA for the CDR3: TGTGCCAGCAGCCGCCGCGACTACGAGCAGTACTTC.

The V and J genes are TRBV10-1 and TRBJ2-1; D not resolved. This CDR3 has 13 amino acids. The V gene lost 2 bases and the J gene lost 7 bases, with 9 bases spanning the gap. Germline CDR1 is WNHNN and CDR2 is SYGVQD (reference sequence). Written as DNA, the CDR3 is TGCGCCAGCAGTGAGACGACGGCGAATGAGCAGTTCTTC. It translates to CASSETTANEQFF.

This clonotype was seen a handful of times. The chain has TRBV6-1 and TRBJ1-6, with D hard to call. Germline loops: CDR1 MNHNS, CDR2 SASEGT. V was cut by 1 base and J by 5 bases, with 9 bases left in between. CDR3 length: 15 amino acids. The CDR3 loop reads CASSEVGRDNSPLHF. The CDR3 DNA is TGTGCCAGCAGTGAAGTTGGCAGAGATAATTCACCCCTCCACTTT.

This rearrangement joins TRBV6-2 or TRBV6-3 to TRBJ1-5; D ambiguous. The CDR3 is 18 residues long. Germline CDR1 is MNHEY and CDR2 is SVGEGT. Trimming pared 0 bases from V and 2 bases from J, leaving 17 bases between. CDR3 protein: CASSYSRSRVIGNQPQHF. The CDR3 nucleotides read TGTGCCAGCAGTTACTCGAGGAGTAGGGTCATCGGCAATCAGCCCCAGCATTTT.

The CDR3: CASSQEWIQGGNTIYF. The DNA for the CDR3 is TGCGCCAGCAGCCAAGAGTGGATCCAGGGAGGAAACACCATATATTTT. The genes are TRBV4-3 and TRBJ1-3; D may be TRBD1 (5 bases). This CDR3 contains 16 residues. V was shortened by 0 bases and J by 4 bases, with 13 bases between the two germline ends. Germline V gene data show CDR1 as LGHNA and CDR2 as YSLEER.

This clonotype was seen at least ten times. The V gene is TRBV6-5, the J gene TRBJ1-1; 7 bases are shared with TRBD1. The germline V gene has CDR1 MNHEY and CDR2 SVGAGI. This CDR3 is built from 14 residues. V trimming: 6 bases; J trimming: 3 bases; junction bases outside the gene matches: 7. CDR3 sequence: CASSLRGADTEAFF. CDR3 sequence (DNA): TGTGCCAGCAGCCTCAGGGGGGCAGACACTGAAGCTTTCTTT.

This clonotype has only a few counts. V is TRBV6-5 and J is TRBJ2-7, with TRBD1 as a possible D gene (5 bases). CDR3 length: 15 amino acids. Germline values: CDR1 MNHEY, CDR2 SVGAGI. The V gene lost 10 bases and the J gene lost 5 bases, with 24 bases spanning the gap. The CDR3 nucleotides are TGTGCCACCCAAATCTCCTCAGGGCATTTCAACGAGCAGTACTTC. It translates to CATQISSGHFNEQYF.

The V and J genes are TRBV7-2 and TRBJ2-7; weak D call: TRBD1 (5 bases). V was cut by 5 bases and J by 7 bases, with 15 bases left in between. CDR3 length: 13 residues. CDR1 is SGHTA and CDR2 is FQGNSA in the germline V gene. Here the CDR3 reads CASSQQGALEQYF. The DNA of the CDR3 is TGTGCCAGCAGCCAGCAAGGGGCGCTTGAGCAGTACTTC.

The chain joins TRBV21-1 to TRBJ2-7; the tabulated D call, TRBD2, remains unverified against the DNA. TRBV21-1 is assigned pseudogene status. CDR3 length: 19 amino acids. CDR3 nucleotide sequence: TGTGCCAGCAGCCCTCCCTGCGGGCCCAGGACTAAAAACTCCTACGAGCAGTACTTC. It yields the protein CASSPPCGPRTKNSYEQYF.

This clonotype is a singleton in its sample. The genes are TRBV12-3 or TRBV12-4 and TRBJ1-2; D call uncertain. V shed 3 bases and J shed 6 bases, with 14 bases lying between them. There are 14 residues in the CDR3. This chain's CDR3 is CASSLPRFLHGYTF. The CDR3 nucleotides are TGTGCCAGCAGTTTGCCCCGGTTTTTGCATGGCTACACCTTC.